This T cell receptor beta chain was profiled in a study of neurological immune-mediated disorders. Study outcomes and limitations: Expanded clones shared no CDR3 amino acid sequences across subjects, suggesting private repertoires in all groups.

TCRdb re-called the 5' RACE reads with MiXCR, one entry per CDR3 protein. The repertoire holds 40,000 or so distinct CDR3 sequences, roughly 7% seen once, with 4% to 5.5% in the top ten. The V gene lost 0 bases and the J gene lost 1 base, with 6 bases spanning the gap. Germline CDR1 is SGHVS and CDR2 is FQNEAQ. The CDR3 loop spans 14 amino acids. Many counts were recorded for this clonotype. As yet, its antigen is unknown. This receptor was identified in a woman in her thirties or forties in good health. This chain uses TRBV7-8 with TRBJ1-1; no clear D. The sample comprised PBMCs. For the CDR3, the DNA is TGTGCCAGCAGCTTAGCGCCAGAGAACACTGAAGCTTTCTTT. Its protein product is CASSLAPENTEAFF.